Presented here are 14 T cell receptor beta chains from one specimen sequenced in a study of blood T cells in healthy people across ages. PCR was performed a second time for about 7 to 11 cycles using a sample-barcoded 5' primer and a J-beta primer mix. A single record per CDR3 protein comes from TCRdb applying MiXCR to the 5' RACE reads. The sample shows under 2 million distinct CDR3 sequences, 34% of them seen only once. Material: blood. These receptors originate from a woman in her twenties or thirties in good health.

The chain is built from TRBV6-1 and TRBJ2-5; 10 nucleotides align to TRBD1. V was clipped by 2 bases and J by 4 bases; unmatched bases: 7. CDR3 size: 16 residues. Germline V CDR1 and CDR2: MNHNS, SASEGT. For the CDR3, the DNA is TGTGCCAGCAGTGAACCAAGGACAGGGGGGAGAGAGACCCAGTACTTC. It encodes CASSEPRTGGRETQYF.

This clonotype was recorded a few times. V and J are TRBV5-1 and TRBJ2-3; no clear D. Trimming removed 4 bases at V and 1 base at J, with 16 bases between. Germline V CDR1 and CDR2: SGHRS, YFSETQ. The CDR3 sequence is 16 residues long. The CDR3 nucleotides read TGCGCCAGCAGCGGTGGCGCGGTCCGAGGCACAGATACGCAGTATTTT. Translated, it gives CASSGGAVRGTDTQYF.

The rearrangement joins TRBV28 to TRBJ2-5; TRBD1 aligns across 9 bases. Per germline, CDR1 MDHEN and CDR2 SYDVKM. The V segment lost 5 bases and the J segment 4 bases; nucleotides outside the gene matches: 11. The CDR3 length is 16 residues. CDR3 nucleotides: TGTGCCAGCAGTATACGTACAGGGGGCAGTGGAGAGACCCAGTACTTC. Protein sequence: CASSIRTGGSGETQYF.

This clonotype was seen a handful of times. This sequence joins TRBV11-2 and TRBJ2-1; TRBD2 is a possible D gene (6 bases). V was pared by 5 bases and J by 1 base, with 12 bases between. This CDR3 region has 15 residues. Germline V gene lookup returns CDR1 SGHAT and CDR2 FQNNGV. CDR3 DNA sequence: TGTGCCAGCAGCCCTGTCGGGGGTTCCTACAATGAGCAGTTCTTC. Its translation is CASSPVGGSYNEQFF.

The J gene is TRBJ1-6, the V gene TRBV12-3 or TRBV12-4, with a tentative D call TRBD1 (5 bases). CDR3 size: 14 residues. Trimming left V 7 bases short and J 0 bases short, with 7 bases between. Here the CDR3 DNA reads TGTGCCAGCAAGCAGGGCTCCTATAATTCACCCCTCCACTTT. Translated: CASKQGSYNSPLHF.

V and J are TRBV11-2 and TRBJ2-1; D call uncertain. Germline assignment: CDR1 SGHAT and CDR2 FQNNGV. This CDR3 comprises 16 residues. The ends were cut back, 1 base at V and 0 bases at J, with 10 bases in the middle. CDR3 region: CASSLGPDYSYNEQFF. Here the CDR3 DNA reads TGTGCCAGCAGCTTAGGTCCGGATTACTCCTACAATGAGCAGTTCTTC.

The V and J genes are TRBV5-5 and TRBJ1-5; D perhaps matches TRBD1 (5 bases). This CDR3 region has 16 residues. Germline CDR1 reads SGHKS; CDR2 reads YYEKEE (reference sequence). The germline V and J ends were trimmed by 0 bases and 0 bases, with 10 bases remaining between them. CDR3 sequence: CASSLEYRYSNQPQHF. The CDR3 DNA is TGTGCCAGCAGCTTGGAGTACAGGTATAGCAATCAGCCCCAGCATTTT.

Details on this clonotype: At one end the junction does not follow the germline gene, possibly because of a read error. This rearrangement joins TRBV6-4 to TRBJ2-1; 11 bases are shared with TRBD1. CDR1 is MRHNA and CDR2 is SNTAGT in the germline V gene. CDR3 length: 14 residues. The CDR3 DNA follows: TGTGTCAGCAGTCCCGGGACAGGGGGCAATGAGCAGTTCTTC. This gives the protein CVSSPGTGGNEQFF.

This clonotype has a handful of counts. The chain couples TRBV9 to TRBJ2-3; D remains unclear. Trimming stripped 2 bases from V and 2 bases from J, with 6 bases between. The length of the CDR3 is 13 residues. Germline CDR1 is SGDLS and CDR2 is YYNGEE. CDR3 bases: TGTGCCAGCAGCGTCCAGCTCACAGATACGCAGTATTTT. Amino acid sequence: CASSVQLTDTQYF.

The rearrangement joins TRBV20-1 to TRBJ1-2, with a weak D call TRBD1 (6 bases). The CDR3 is made up of 13 amino acids. The germline V gene encodes CDR1 DFQATT and CDR2 SNEGSKA (reference sequence). The V gene lost 6 bases and the J gene lost 0 bases, with 11 bases spanning the gap. CDR3 DNA sequence: TGCAGTGCCCAGGGGCGGCCTAACTATGGCTACACCTTC. The encoded protein is CSAQGRPNYGYTF.

CDR3 region: CASSLLLQDTQYF. The DNA of the CDR3 is TGTGCCAGCAGCTTGCTTTTGCAAGATACGCAGTATTTT. The chain carries TRBV13 and TRBJ2-3; D is ambiguous. CDR1 is PRHDT, CDR2 FYEKMQ, per germline (reference sequence). V gave up 3 bases and J gave up 5 bases, with 9 bases separating them. The CDR3 covers 13 residues.

This clonotype occurred a few times. The V call is TRBV5-1, the J call TRBJ2-7; 9 nucleotides agree with TRBD1. The CDR3 has 17 amino acids. From germline, CDR1 is SGHRS and CDR2 YFSETQ. The V and J ends lost 6 bases and 5 bases, in that order; junction bases with no gene match: 18. The DNA of the CDR3 is TGCGCCAGCACCAATACTAAATTCGGGACAGGGACCCACGAGCAGTACTTC. Protein sequence: CASTNTKFGTGTHEQYF.

J is TRBJ2-7 and V is TRBV20-1; 7 nucleotides agree with TRBD1. V was clipped by 1 base and J by 5 bases; unmatched bases: 8. The CDR3 spans 14 residues. Germline V CDR1 and CDR2: DFQATT, SNEGSKA (reference sequence). This CDR3 is CSARVLDRAHEQYF. The CDR3 coding sequence is TGCAGTGCTAGAGTCCTTGACAGGGCCCACGAGCAGTACTTC.

This clonotype was found a few times. J is TRBJ2-5 and V is TRBV6-6; the D is unclear. This CDR3 spans 14 amino acids. The germline V gene encodes CDR1 MNHNY and CDR2 SVGAGI (reference sequence). V lost 9 bases and J 5 bases, leaving 19 bases between the germline ends. The CDR3 spells CASTLGPLGETQYF. CDR3 nucleotide sequence: TGTGCCAGTACCTTGGGTCCCCTTGGGGAGACCCAGTACTTC.